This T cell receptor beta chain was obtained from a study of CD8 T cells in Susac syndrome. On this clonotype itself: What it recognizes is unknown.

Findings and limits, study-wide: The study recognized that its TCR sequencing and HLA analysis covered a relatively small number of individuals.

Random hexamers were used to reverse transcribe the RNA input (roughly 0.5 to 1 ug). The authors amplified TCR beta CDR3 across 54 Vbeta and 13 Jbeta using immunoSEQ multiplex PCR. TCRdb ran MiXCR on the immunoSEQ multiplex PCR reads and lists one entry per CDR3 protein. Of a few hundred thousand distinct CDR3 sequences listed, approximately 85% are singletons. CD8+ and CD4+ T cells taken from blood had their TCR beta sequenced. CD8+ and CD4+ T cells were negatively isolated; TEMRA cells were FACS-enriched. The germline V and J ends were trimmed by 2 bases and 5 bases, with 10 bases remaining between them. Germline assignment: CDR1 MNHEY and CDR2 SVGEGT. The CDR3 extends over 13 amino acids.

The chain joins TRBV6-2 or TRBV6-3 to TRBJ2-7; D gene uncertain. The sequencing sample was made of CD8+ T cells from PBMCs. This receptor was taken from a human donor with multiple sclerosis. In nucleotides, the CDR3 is TGTGCCAGCAGTTACCCCACGTTGCACGAGCAGTACTTC. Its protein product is CASSYPTLHEQYF.